The source of this T cell receptor beta chain is a study of shared clonotypes between healthy human individuals. This CDR3 comprises 15 residues. J was trimmed by 2 bases and V by 2 bases; bases with no gene match: 6. Germline assignment: CDR1 LNHDA and CDR2 SQIVND (reference sequence). The assay was immunoSEQ multiplex PCR, and TCRdb's table has in-frame clones only and misses some. The repertoire holds around 350,000 clones, with over 70% as singletons. Each donor was a Caucasian adult residing in Nashville, Tennessee. The genes are TRBV19 and TRBJ2-7, with 7 bases lining up with TRBD1. The receptor was isolated from a man aged 25-40 years in good health. The sample was memory CD4+ T cells sorted from blood. The subset denotes: CD45RA-negative fraction. The DNA for the CDR3 is TGTGCCAGTAGTATACTCCAGGGGGACACCTACGAGCAGTACTTC. Encoded protein: CASSILQGDTYEQYF.